The TCR beta chain described here comes from a study of response to subunit inactivated influenza vaccine (dated 2018 in TCRdb). As for the study more broadly: To follow how T cells responded to a trivalent subunit inactivated influenza vaccine, the researchers relied on deep quantitative profiling of the T cell receptor repertoire.

A word on this clonotype: Its antigen target is currently unknown. Base qualities are not recorded, but no much larger clone differs from it by a single base.

On the study overall, not on this receptor specifically: The authors proposed that each seasonal influenza vaccination may bring in only a limited number of new T cells.

Library method: RT-PCR. The reads were generated on an Illumina HiSeq 2500. Using fastp at Q25 and MiXCR, TCRdb reprocessed the public reads and kept productive beta chains. Rows are unified per CDR3 protein, each entry keeping the most common DNA and genes. The sample table shows approximately 170,000 distinct CDR3 sequences, and 10% to 15% are seen once. Jointly, the top ten make up about 29% of the sample. The cysteine opens and the phenylalanine closes a CDR3 of 13 amino acids. The read is trimmed to its CDR3 DNA, 39 bases read in frame from base 1. V and J are truncated by 7 bases and 6 bases respectively, leaving an intervening sequence of 16 bases. Looking up the germline V gene yields CDR1 SQVTM and CDR2 ANQGSEA. A further study also used this sample, focusing on T cells expressing NK-cell markers. As the second publication notes: TCR beta cDNA libraries were made by 5'RACE template switching that added a universal primer site and unique molecular identifiers. In sorted CD3+CD56+NKG2C+, CD3+CD56+NKG2C- and CD3+CD56-NKG2C+ T-cell subsets from about 8 donors, TCR beta-chain repertoires were profiled. Among the eight sequenced donors, seven were HCMV-seropositive and one was HCMV-seronegative. In several experiments an anti-gammadeltaTCR antibody was added to restrict sorting to alphabetaTCR-expressing T cells. In several donors, the dominant CD3+CD56+NKG2C+ clonotypes were among the top 10 CD8+ clonotypes and accounted for roughly 1.0-8% of CD8+ T cells. Those dominant clonotypes were again the most abundant among CD3+CD56-NKG2C+ cells in a handful of donors, at roughly 25-65%. Whether the expanded NKG2C-expressing T cell clones were specific for HCMV antigens was left unclear. Randomly selected healthy volunteers, three men and five women, were used as the eight sequenced donors. To determine HCMV serostatus, a commercial ELISA kit was used to detect HCMV-specific IgG in serum. Ficoll density gradient centrifugation was used to isolate peripheral blood mononuclear cells from blood. CD4+ and CD8+ T cells were isolated from PBMC by magnetic immunoseparation with Miltenyi isolation kits. Priming for cDNA synthesis came from the TCR beta constant segment, and two successive PCR amplification steps followed. Illumina HiSeq 2000/2500, MiSeq or NextSeq was used to sequence libraries as 2 x 150 bp reads. Reads were demultiplexed and grouped by UMI with MIGEC, and clonotypes were assembled and quantified with MiTCR. To exclude erroneous sequences, only TCR cDNA sequences supported by at least two reads were retained. Downstream repertoire analysis used the tcR package, and clonotypes were matched across fractions by CDR3 nucleotide sequence plus V segment. Antigen specificity was annotated against VDJdb with VDJmatch, allowing one amino acid substitution in CDR3.

The clonotype was recovered from a man over 45 who received an inactivated influenza vaccine. Donor details come from another sample of the same person, matched by shared clones. The rearrangement joined TRBV29-1 to TRBJ2-1; the D gene is perhaps TRBD2, from 5 matching bases. The sequencing used CD8+ T cells sorted from PBMCs, collected about 12 days after vaccination. CDR3 loop: CSGEIAFGNEQFF. DNA sequence: TGCAGCGGCGAGATAGCGTTCGGCAATGAGCAGTTCTTC.